This T cell receptor beta chain is from a study of vaccination effects on CD4 cells after COVID-19. As regards this clone: Its antigen remains unknown.

Sequencing in the ViraFEST assay came after antigen-specific CD4+ T cells had been expanded with viral peptide pools, which were used to stimulate PBMC. Scientists isolated CD4+ T cells after a roughly ten-day culture period ended. As their vaccination, participants received two doses of either BNT162b2 or mRNA-1273. The CDR3 has 15 amino acids. The V gene's germline CDR1 is GTSNPN and CDR2 SVGIG (reference sequence). Trimming stripped 4 bases from V and 1 base from J, with 14 bases between. Sequenced by immunoSEQ multiplex PCR; TCRdb stores in-frame clones only, minus some. The sample consists of under 25,000 clones, roughly four fifths of them appearing once.

V usage is TRBV30 and J usage is TRBJ1-5, with TRBD1 as a possible D gene (5 bases). The clonotype was recovered from a human donor who received a COVID-19 vaccine. Some clones in this sample may be carry-over from other donors' samples. The sample was CD4+ T cells from PBMCs cultured with SARS-CoV-2 spike peptides, taken after COVID-19 vaccination. The CDR3 is CAWNSGQSSNQPQHF. The DNA for the CDR3 is TGTGCCTGGAACTCTGGACAATCGAGCAATCAGCCCCAGCATTTT.